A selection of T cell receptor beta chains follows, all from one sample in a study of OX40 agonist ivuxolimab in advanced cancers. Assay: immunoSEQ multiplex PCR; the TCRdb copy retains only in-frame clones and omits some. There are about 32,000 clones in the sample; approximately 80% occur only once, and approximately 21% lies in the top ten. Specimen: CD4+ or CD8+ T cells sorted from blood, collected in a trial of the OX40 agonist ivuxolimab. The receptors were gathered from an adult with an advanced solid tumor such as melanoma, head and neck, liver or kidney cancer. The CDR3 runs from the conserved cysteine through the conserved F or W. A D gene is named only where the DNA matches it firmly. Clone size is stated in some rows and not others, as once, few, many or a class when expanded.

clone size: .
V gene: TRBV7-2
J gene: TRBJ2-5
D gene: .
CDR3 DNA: TGTGCCAGCAGCTTATATTGGGCTCAAGAGACCCAGTACTTC
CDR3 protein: CASSLYWAQETQYF

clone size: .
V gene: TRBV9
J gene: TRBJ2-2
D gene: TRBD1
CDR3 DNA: TGTGCCAGCAGCGTCGGCGGACAGGGTGCATTCGGGGAGCTGTTTTTT
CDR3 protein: CASSVGGQGAFGELFF

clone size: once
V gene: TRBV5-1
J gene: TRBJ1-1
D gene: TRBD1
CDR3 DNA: TGCGCCAGCAGCCCGGTTGGACAGGGGACCACTGAAGCTTTCTTT
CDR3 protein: CASSPVGQGTTEAFF

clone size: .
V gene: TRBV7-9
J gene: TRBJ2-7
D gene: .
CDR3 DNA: TGTGCCAGCAGCTTTACCTACGAGCAGTACTTC
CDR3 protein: CASSFTYEQYF

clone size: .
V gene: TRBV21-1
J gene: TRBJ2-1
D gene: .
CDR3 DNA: TGTGCCAGCAGCAAAAAAGTGGGAGGGCTTAATGAGCAGTTCTTC
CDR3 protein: CASSKKVGGLNEQFF

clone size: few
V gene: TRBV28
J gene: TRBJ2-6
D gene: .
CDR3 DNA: TGTGCCAGCAGTTCCCCGGGGAAAGCTGGGGCCAACGTCCTGACTTTC
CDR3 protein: CASSSPGKAGANVLTF

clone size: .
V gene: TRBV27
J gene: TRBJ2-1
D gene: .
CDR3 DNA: TGTGCCAGCAGTATAAGGACCCGCTCGGCCTACAATGAGCAGTTCTTC
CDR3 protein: CASSIRTRSAYNEQFF

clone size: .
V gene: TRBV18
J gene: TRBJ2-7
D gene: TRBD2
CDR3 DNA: TGTGCCAGCTCACCAACCATGGCGGGAGGGGCGTACGAGCAGTACTTC
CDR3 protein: CASSPTMAGGAYEQYF

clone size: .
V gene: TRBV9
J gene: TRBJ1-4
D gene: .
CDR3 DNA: TGTGCCAGCAGCGTTGGGTCCCTAAACAGTCGGAGTCAGGAAAAACTGTTTTTT
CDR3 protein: CASSVGSLNSRSQEKLFF

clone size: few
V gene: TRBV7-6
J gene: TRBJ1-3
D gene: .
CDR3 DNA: TGTGCCAGCAGCCCGACAGACTCTGGAAACACCATATATTTT
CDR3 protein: CASSPTDSGNTIYF

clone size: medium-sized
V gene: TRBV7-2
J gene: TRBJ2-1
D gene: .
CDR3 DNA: TGTGCCAGCAGCTTAGACAGCAGTCGCAATGAGCAGTTCTTC
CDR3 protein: CASSLDSSRNEQFF

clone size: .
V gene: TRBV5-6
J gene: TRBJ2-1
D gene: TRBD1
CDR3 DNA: TGTGCCAGCAGCTATAACAGGGGGCAGGGTGAGCAGTTCTTC
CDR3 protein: CASSYNRGQGEQFF

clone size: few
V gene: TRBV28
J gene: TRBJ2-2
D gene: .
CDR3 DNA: TGTGCCAGCAGGCGGGACAGAAGGTTAACCGGGGAGCTGTTTTTT
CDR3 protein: CASRRDRRLTGELFF

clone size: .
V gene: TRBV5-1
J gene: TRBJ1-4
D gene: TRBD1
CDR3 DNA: TGCGCCAGCAGTCGTACAGGGGCCGGGGATGAAAAACTGTTTTTT
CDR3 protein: CASSRTGAGDEKLFF

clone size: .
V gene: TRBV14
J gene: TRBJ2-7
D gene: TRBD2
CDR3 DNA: TGTGCCAGCAGCCAAATGCTAGCGGGAGGCTACGAGCAGTACTTC
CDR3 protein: CASSQMLAGGYEQYF

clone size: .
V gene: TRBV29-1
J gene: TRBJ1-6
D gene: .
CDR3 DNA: TGCAGCCCTCCGGGACAATATAATTCACCCCTCCACTTT
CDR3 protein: CSPPGQYNSPLHF

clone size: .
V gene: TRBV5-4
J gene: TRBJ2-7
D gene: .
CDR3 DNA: TGTGCCAGCAGCCCTGGACAGACCCGCTCCTACGAGCAGTACTTC
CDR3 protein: CASSPGQTRSYEQYF

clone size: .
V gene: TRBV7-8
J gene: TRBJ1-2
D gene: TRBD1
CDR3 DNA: TGTGCCAGCAGCTCGTTAAAGGACAGGCTCGGCTATGGCTACACCTTC
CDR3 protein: CASSSLKDRLGYGYTF

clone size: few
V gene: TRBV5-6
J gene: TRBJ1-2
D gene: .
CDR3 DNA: TGTGCCAGCAGCCCCCAGGGCTATGGCTACACCTTC
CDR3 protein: CASSPQGYGYTF

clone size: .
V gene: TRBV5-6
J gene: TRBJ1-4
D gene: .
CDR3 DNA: TGTGCCAGCAGCTTGCGGGGGGCTGACGAAAAACTGTTTTTT
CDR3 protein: CASSLRGADEKLFF

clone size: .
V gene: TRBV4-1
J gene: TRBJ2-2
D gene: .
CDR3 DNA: TGCGCCAGCAGCCAAAGGACACGGGGCAAATTGAAGAACACCGGGGAGCTGTTTTTT
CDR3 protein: CASSQRTRGKLKNTGELFF

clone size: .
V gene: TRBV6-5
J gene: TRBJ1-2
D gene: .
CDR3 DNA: TGTGCCAGCAGACTAAACGGCGGCTACACCTTC
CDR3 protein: CASRLNGGYTF

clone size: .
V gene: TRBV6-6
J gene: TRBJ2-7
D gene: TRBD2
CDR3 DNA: TGTGCCAGCAGTTATCAACTAGCGGGCTACGAGCAGTACTTC
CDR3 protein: CASSYQLAGYEQYF

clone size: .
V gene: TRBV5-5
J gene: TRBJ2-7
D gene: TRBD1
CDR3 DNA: TGTGCCAGCAGCTTGGGACAGGGGGCCCGCGGGGAGCAGTACTTC
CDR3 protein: CASSLGQGARGEQYF

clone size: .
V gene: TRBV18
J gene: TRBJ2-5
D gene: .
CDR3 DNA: TGTGCCAGCTCACCACTCGTCCAAGAGACCCAGTACTTC
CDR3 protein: CASSPLVQETQYF

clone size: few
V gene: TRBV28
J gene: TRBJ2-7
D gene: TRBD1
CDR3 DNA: TGTGCCAGCAGCGCTAACCGAAAAGACAGGGGGAAGACCTACGAGCAGTACTTC
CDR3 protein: CASSANRKDRGKTYEQYF

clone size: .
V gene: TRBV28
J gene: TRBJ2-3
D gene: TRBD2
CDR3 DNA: TGTGCCAGCAGTTTTAGTGGGACTAGGAGTGGTACGCAGTATTTT
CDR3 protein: CASSFSGTRSGTQYF

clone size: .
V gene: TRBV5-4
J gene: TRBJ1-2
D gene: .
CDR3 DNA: TGTGCCAGCAGCCAAGAATCATTTGGGGGCTACACCTTC
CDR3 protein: CASSQESFGGYTF

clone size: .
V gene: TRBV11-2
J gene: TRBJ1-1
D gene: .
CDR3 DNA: TGTGCCAGCACCCTGCAATCCCGGGTAGGGTCTGAAGCTTTCTTT
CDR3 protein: CASTLQSRVGSEAFF

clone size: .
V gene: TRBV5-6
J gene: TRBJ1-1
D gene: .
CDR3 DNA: TGTGCCAGCCAGGGACCACCACTAAACACTGAAGCTTTCTTT
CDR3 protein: CASQGPPLNTEAFF

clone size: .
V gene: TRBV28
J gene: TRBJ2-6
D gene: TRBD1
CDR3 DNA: TGTGCCAGCAGGACAGGGGGCTCTGGGGCCAACGTCCTGACTTTC
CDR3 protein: CASRTGGSGANVLTF